There are a few counts of the clone carrying this T cell receptor (beta chain). Its antigen remains unidentified. TRB was amplified from about 250-500 ng of blood genomic DNA. The data derive from a study of T and B cells in COVID-19 patients. Study in general: Peripheral blood came from COVID-19 patients with active infection or after recovery. Critical illness requiring mechanical ventilation or extracorporeal membrane oxygenation affected three fifths of the roughly 20 active-infection patients. Most recovered patients had mild to moderate COVID-19 treated as outpatients.

CDR1 PRHDT and CDR2 FYEKMQ come from the germline V gene (reference sequence). The CDR3 is 17 amino acids. V was trimmed by 6 bases and J by 7 bases, leaving 26 bases between them. BIOMED2 TRB-A/B primer pools were used in multiplex TRB PCR. TCRdb reanalysed the multiplex PCR reads using MiXCR and keeps one entry per CDR3 protein. The sample holds 6,000 to 7,500 distinct CDR3 sequences, about 31% seen once. Broader study findings: Blood from mildly ill patients while symptomatic, and early samples from severe cases, were scarce.

The source material was blood. This chain joins TRBV13 and TRBJ2-3; TRBD1 or TRBD2 may be the D gene (5 bases each). The receptor's source is a human donor with active COVID-19. The CDR3 protein is CASSYSRGRDGPNTQYF. The CDR3 DNA follows: TGTGCCAGCAGTTACTCCCGGGGCCGCGATGGGCCGAATACGCAGTATTTT. The full variable domain, its missing parts supplied by reference TRBV13 and TRBJ2-3, is AAGVIQSPRHLIKEKRETATLKCYPIPRHDTVYWYQQGPGQDPQFLISFYEKMQSDKGSIPDRFSAQQFSDYHSELNMSSLELGDSALYFCASSYSRGRDGPNTQYFGPGTRLTVL.